Shown below are 10 T cell receptor beta chains from a single sample sequenced in a study of beta chain features in type 1 diabetes. Study-wide results and caveats: Among patients with Type 1 diabetes, TCRB CDR3s were moderately but significantly shorter in every one of the four CD4+ subsets.

These TCRs' antigens remain unknown. Of the isolated RNA, all was reverse transcribed, and so the sequenced material was expressed TCRB transcripts. Sequencing was performed with immunoSEQ multiplex PCR; in TCRdb, only in-frame clones are kept and a portion is missing. The profile shows around 280,000 clones, 15% of them singletons. The sequencing sample was made of naive CD4+ T cells from blood. These receptors were obtained from a man aged 18 to 30 with type 1 diabetes.

This chain uses TRBV28 with TRBJ2-2, with a possible D match to TRBD2 (5 bases). Trimming shortened V by 8 bases and J by 0 bases, and 10 bases separated the two germline ends. Germline CDR1 MDHEN, CDR2 SYDVKM. CDR3 length equals 14 residues. The CDR3 protein is CASGLPANTGELFF. The CDR3 coding sequence is TGTGCCAGCGGACTGCCCGCGAACACCGGGGAGCTGTTTTTT. Based on the CDR3 plus reference TRBV28 and TRBJ2-2, the full variable domain is DVKVTQSSRYLVKRTGEKVFLECVQDMDHENMFWYRQDPGLGLRLIYFSYDVKMKEKGDIPEGYSVSREKKERFSLILESASTNQTSMYLCASGLPANTGELFFGEGSRLTVL.

The table lists this clone with a few counts. The V call is TRBV2, the J call TRBJ2-5; TRBD2 matches at 7 bases. This CDR3 comprises 13 residues. Per germline, CDR1 SNHLY and CDR2 FYNNEI. Unmatched junction bases numbered 7, after V lost 7 bases and J lost 5 bases. Here the CDR3 reads CASTAGVGETQYF. As DNA, the CDR3 is TGTGCCAGCACGGCGGGAGTAGGGGAGACCCAGTACTTC.

The genes are TRBV30 and TRBJ1-2; 9 bases match TRBD1. The V segment lost 8 bases and the J segment 4 bases; nucleotides outside the gene matches: 8. The V gene's germline CDR1 is GTSNPN and CDR2 SVGIG (reference sequence). This CDR3 has 13 amino acids. The CDR3 loop reads CAQRDRAVYGYTF. In DNA, the CDR3 is TGTGCCCAACGGGACAGGGCAGTCTATGGCTACACCTTC.

This clone was counted between two and nine times. The rearrangement uses TRBV29-1 and TRBJ2-7; 9 positions agree with TRBD2. Germline V gene sequence: CDR1 SQVTM, CDR2 ANQGSEA. This CDR3 is 14 amino acids long. Trimming took 6 bases from V and 6 from J; bases not matched to a gene: 12. DNA of the CDR3: TGCAGCGTCGGGAGTAGGCTAGCGGGATCCGAGCAGTACTTC. Translated, it gives CSVGSRLAGSEQYF.

The genes are TRBV5-1 and TRBJ2-4, with D perhaps TRBD2 (5 bases). The CDR3 is 18 amino acids. The germline V gene has CDR1 SGHRS and CDR2 YFSETQ. V was trimmed by 6 bases and J by 1 base, leaving 23 bases between them. CDR3 sequence: CASKDYGSYREAKNIQYF. For the CDR3, the DNA is TGCGCCAGCAAAGACTACGGATCCTATCGAGAGGCCAAAAACATTCAGTACTTC.

This clone was recorded a few times. V and J are TRBV6-5 and TRBJ2-3, with D perhaps matching TRBD1 (6 bases). Trimming shortened V by 0 bases and J by 10 bases, and 11 bases separated the two germline ends. CDR1 is MNHEY and CDR2 is SVGAGI in the germline V gene. The CDR3 covers 13 residues. As DNA, the CDR3 is TGTGCCAGCAGTTACTCGAGCACAGGGCCGCAGTATTTT. As protein: CASSYSSTGPQYF.

The chain uses TRBV6-5 and TRBJ2-4; 7 nucleotides line up with TRBD1. This CDR3 is 15 amino acids long. Germline-derived CDR1 and CDR2 are MNHEY and SVGAGI. V gave up 5 bases and J gave up 0 bases; unmatched junction bases: 4. In nucleotides, the CDR3 is TGTGCCAGCAGTCTGACAGGGCTAGCCAAAAACATTCAGTACTTC. Protein product: CASSLTGLAKNIQYF.

The CDR3 bases are TGTGCCAGCAGCTTACAAGGGGTGGGGACTGAAGCTTTCTTT. Its translation: CASSLQGVGTEAFF. This chain uses TRBV7-2 with TRBJ1-1; D may be TRBD1 (5 bases). This CDR3 contains 14 residues. Trimming shortened V by 2 bases and J by 5 bases, and 12 bases separated the two germline ends. The germline V gene encodes CDR1 SGHTA and CDR2 FQGNSA.

This clone has more than one count but fewer than ten. The chain uses TRBV5-1 and TRBJ2-7; 13 bases are shared with TRBD2. The J segment lost 12 bases and the V segment lost 4 bases, leaving 13 bases of the junction unmatched. There are 15 residues in the CDR3. From germline, CDR1 is SGHRS and CDR2 YFSETQ. The CDR3 loop is CASSPGTSGNSRRYF. The CDR3 coding sequence is TGCGCCAGCAGCCCCGGGACTAGCGGGAATTCGCGGCGGTACTTC.

The rearrangement joins TRBV27 to TRBJ1-2; 7 bases agree with TRBD1. The CDR3 runs 13 residues. Germline CDR1 MNHEY, CDR2 SMNVEV (reference sequence). Unmatched junction bases numbered 9, after V lost 6 bases and J lost 8 bases. The CDR3 region has the DNA TGTGCCAGCAGGCGACAGGGAATAGAAGGCTACACCTTC. The encoded protein is CASRRQGIEGYTF.